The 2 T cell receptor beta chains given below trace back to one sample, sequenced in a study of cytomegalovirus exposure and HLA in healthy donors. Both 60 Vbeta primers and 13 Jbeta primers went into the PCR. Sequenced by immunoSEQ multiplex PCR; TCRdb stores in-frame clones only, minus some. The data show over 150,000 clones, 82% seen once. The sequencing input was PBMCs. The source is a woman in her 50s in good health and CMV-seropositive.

The DNA of the CDR3 is TGTGCCATCAGTGATGGCTCGAGCTACACCTTC. Protein product: CAISDGSSYTF. The rearrangement uses TRBV10-3 and TRBJ1-2; D remains unclear. The CDR3 runs to 11 residues. The V end lost 3 bases, the J end lost 9 bases, and 8 bases lay between the germline ends. CDR1 and CDR2 (germline): ENHRY, SYGVKD.

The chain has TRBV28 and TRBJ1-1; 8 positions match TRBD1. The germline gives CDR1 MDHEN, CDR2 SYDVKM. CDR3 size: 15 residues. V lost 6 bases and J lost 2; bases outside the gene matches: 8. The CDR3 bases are TGTGCCAGCAGCCCTGGGGGGACAGGAAACACTGAAGCTTTCTTT. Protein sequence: CASSPGGTGNTEAFF.